Listed here are 29 T cell receptor beta chains from one sample, sequenced in a study of blood T cell repertoires in COVID-19. The assay was immunoSEQ multiplex PCR, and TCRdb's table has in-frame clones only and misses some. The repertoire includes 250,000 to 350,000 clones, approximately 88% of them detected once, and less than 1% sits in the top ten. The sequencing sample was made of peripheral blood. The receptors derive from a woman between 40 and 55 years old who had recovered from COVID-19.

The V and J genes are TRBV18 and TRBJ1-5; maybe TRBD1 (6 bases). The germline V gene has CDR1 KGHSH and CDR2 LQKENI. Trimming shortened V by 3 bases and J by 11 bases, and 23 bases separated the two germline ends. The CDR3 consists of 16 residues. The CDR3 is CASSPSAGLGEGAQHF. The CDR3 region has the DNA TGTGCCAGCTCACCGTCAGCGGGGCTGGGGGAGGGGGCCCAGCATTTT.

The count of this clone is one. V is TRBV11-2 and J is TRBJ1-3, with D uncertain. The V end lost 4 bases, the J end lost 8 bases, and 9 bases lay between the germline ends. The CDR3 covers 12 residues. The germline CDR1 and CDR2 sequences are SGHAT and FQNNGV. CDR3 sequence: CASSSNPDTIYF. DNA of the CDR3: TGTGCCAGCAGCTCAAACCCGGACACCATATATTTT.

This sequence joins TRBV2 and TRBJ2-7; 9 bases match TRBD1. The CDR3 length is 18 residues. Germline CDR1 SNHLY, CDR2 FYNNEI. Trimming removed 3 bases from V and 3 bases from J; junction bases left unmatched: 15. The CDR3 sequence is CASSDPGTGMEVNYEQYF. The DNA of the CDR3 is TGTGCCAGCAGTGATCCCGGGACAGGGATGGAGGTAAACTACGAGCAGTACTTC.

This clone occurred once. The gene calls are TRBV2 and TRBJ1-1, with a possible D match to TRBD1 (5 bases). The V gene's germline CDR1 is SNHLY and CDR2 FYNNEI. Trimming removed 5 bases at V and 1 base at J, with 5 bases between. The CDR3 runs to 12 residues. CDR3 residues: CASSTGNTEAFF. The DNA for the CDR3 is TGTGCCAGCAGTACAGGGAACACTGAAGCTTTCTTT.

This chain links TRBV11-2 with TRBJ1-1; perhaps TRBD1 as D (5 bases). V was clipped by 7 bases and J by 6 bases, with 15 bases between them. This CDR3 is built from 13 residues. Per the germline V gene, CDR1 is SGHAT and CDR2 is FQNNGV. The CDR3 is CASNNQGGPEAFF. Here the CDR3 DNA reads TGTGCCAGCAACAACCAGGGAGGTCCTGAAGCTTTCTTT.

V usage is TRBV27 and J usage is TRBJ1-3; TRBD1 matches at 8 bases. The ends lost 10 bases at V and 3 bases at J; junction bases unmatched: 17. The CDR3 is 17 residues long. CDR1 MNHEY and CDR2 SMNVEV come from the germline V gene (reference sequence). CDR3 protein: CANIIQGVLFRGNTIYF. The DNA for the CDR3 is TGTGCCAACATTATACAGGGGGTATTATTTCGTGGAAACACCATATATTTT.

V is TRBV6-5 and J is TRBJ1-1; 8 bases align to TRBD1. Germline CDR1 MNHEY, CDR2 SVGAGI. The CDR3 is 15 amino acids. With V trimmed by 0 bases and J by 4 bases, 4 bases remained unmatched. CDR3 region: CASSYSWTGPTEAFF. The CDR3 bases are TGTGCCAGCAGTTACTCGTGGACAGGGCCCACTGAAGCTTTCTTT.

This chain joins TRBV11-2 and TRBJ2-7; D is possibly TRBD1 (6 bases). V lost 1 base, J lost 7 bases, and 23 bases lay in between. Germline V lookup: CDR1 SGHAT, CDR2 FQNNGV. There are 17 residues in the CDR3. CDR3 in amino acids: CASSLANQLTGQREQYF. The CDR3 DNA reads TGTGCCAGCAGCTTAGCGAACCAGTTGACAGGCCAGAGGGAGCAGTACTTC.

The CDR3 bases are TGTGCCAGCAGTTTTCAGTCACTACATTACAATGAGCAGTTCTTC. Residues: CASSFQSLHYNEQFF. This chain joins TRBV27 and TRBJ2-1; D remains ambiguous. The CDR3 loop spans 15 amino acids. CDR1 is MNHEY, CDR2 SMNVEV, per germline (reference sequence). The germline V and J ends were trimmed by 3 bases and 4 bases, with 13 bases remaining between them.

The rearrangement uses TRBV5-1 and TRBJ1-1; 9 nucleotides line up with TRBD1. The J segment lost 7 bases and the V segment lost 4 bases, leaving 8 bases of the junction unmatched. CDR1 SGHRS and CDR2 YFSETQ come from the germline V gene. CDR3 length equals 14 residues. The CDR3 spells CASSPSGTGFEAFF. The CDR3 DNA is TGCGCCAGCAGCCCGAGTGGGACAGGGTTTGAAGCTTTCTTT.

This clone was picked up one time. CDR3 in DNA: TGTGCCAGCAGCACACTAGCGGGAGCCTACGAGCAGTACTTC. The encoded protein is CASSTLAGAYEQYF. This rearrangement joins TRBV9 to TRBJ2-7; the match to TRBD2 covers 11 bases. The CDR3 length is 14 residues. V shed 4 bases, J shed 2 bases, and the junction held 2 bases outside the gene matches. CDR1 is SGDLS, CDR2 YYNGEE, per germline.

V and J are TRBV9 and TRBJ2-1; perhaps TRBD2 as D (5 bases). The germline V and J ends were trimmed by 1 base and 2 bases, with 10 bases remaining between them. Germline V gene lookup returns CDR1 SGDLS and CDR2 YYNGEE. The length of the CDR3 is 15 residues. Written as DNA, the CDR3 is TGTGCCAGCAGCGTAACGGCTAGCCCCTACAATGAGCAGTTCTTC. Translating it yields CASSVTASPYNEQFF.

This clone was recorded once. This sequence joins TRBV28 and TRBJ2-1; D may be TRBD2 (5 bases). Germline CDR1 is MDHEN and CDR2 is SYDVKM. Trimming pared 4 bases from V and 0 bases from J, leaving 13 bases between. This CDR3 region has 16 residues. In DNA form, the CDR3 reads TGTGCCAGCAGTTCGCCAGGAGGCCCCTCCTACAATGAGCAGTTCTTC. This encodes CASSSPGGPSYNEQFF.

The rearrangement joins TRBV5-1 to TRBJ2-1; D might be TRBD2 (6 bases). The V end was cut by 5 bases, the J end by 4 bases, with 16 bases between. The CDR3 consists of 15 residues. CDR1 is SGHRS, CDR2 YFSETQ, per germline. DNA of the CDR3: TGCGCCAGCAGTGTAGCATCGGGACTTTACAATGAGCAGTTCTTC. This translates into CASSVASGLYNEQFF.

This chain joins TRBV7-8 and TRBJ1-5; maybe TRBD1 (5 bases). The CDR3 has 13 amino acids. Looked up from germline, CDR1 is SGHVS and CDR2 is FQNEAQ. V lost 3 bases, J lost 5 bases, and 8 bases lay in between. The CDR3 bases are TGTGCCAGCAGCTTCGGGGGAGATCAGCCCCAGCATTTT. It yields the protein CASSFGGDQPQHF.

Here the CDR3 reads CASPQGDKSNQPQHF. Written as DNA, the CDR3 is TGTGCCAGCCCGCAGGGGGATAAAAGCAATCAGCCCCAGCATTTT. J is TRBJ1-5 and V is TRBV6-5; the match to TRBD1 covers 7 bases. The CDR3 totals 15 residues. Germline CDR1 reads MNHEY; CDR2 reads SVGAGI. Trimming cost V 8 bases and J 1 base; bases outside gene matches: 8.

The gene calls are TRBV6-6 and TRBJ1-2; 9 nucleotides agree with TRBD1. This CDR3 contains 15 residues. The V gene end was trimmed by 4 bases and the J gene end by 8 bases; junction bases not matched to a gene: 11. The germline V gene encodes CDR1 MNHNY and CDR2 SVGAGI (reference sequence). The CDR3: CASSSPRDRADGYTF. CDR3 nucleotide sequence: TGTGCCAGCAGTTCACCCCGGGACAGGGCAGACGGCTACACCTTC.

The rearrangement links TRBV18 to TRBJ2-3; the match to TRBD1 covers 9 bases. In germline, CDR1 is KGHSH, CDR2 LQKENI. The CDR3 length is 16 residues. V trimming: 3 bases; J trimming: 2 bases; junction bases outside the gene matches: 6. CDR3 DNA sequence: TGTGCCAGCTCACCTTACGGGACAGGGACCACAGATACGCAGTATTTT. It codes for CASSPYGTGTTDTQYF.

A single count supports this clone. The V call is TRBV27, the J call TRBJ1-6, with D perhaps TRBD1 (6 bases). This CDR3 is 16 amino acids long. Looked up from germline, CDR1 is MNHEY and CDR2 is SMNVEV (reference sequence). V lost 6 bases and J lost 0, with 12 bases in between. This CDR3 is CASSRGGASYNSPLHF. The CDR3 DNA reads TGTGCCAGCAGCCGGGGGGGGGCCTCCTATAATTCACCCCTCCACTTT.

This rearrangement joins TRBV28 to TRBJ2-1; 13 nucleotides align to TRBD2. CDR1 and CDR2 from the germline V gene are MDHEN and SYDVKM. The CDR3 sequence is 14 residues long. V dropped 7 bases and J dropped 7; count of bases not matched to a gene: 4. In DNA form, the CDR3 reads TGTGCCAGCACTTGGACTAGCGGGAGTAATGAGCAGTTCTTC. Its translation is CASTWTSGSNEQFF.

The chain has TRBV3-1 (or the pseudogene TRBV3-2) and TRBJ2-7; D might be TRBD2 (5 bases). Germline CDR1 is LGHDT and CDR2 is YNNKEL (reference sequence). V was clipped by 4 bases and J by 5 bases, with 18 bases between them. There are 15 residues in the CDR3. CDR3 sequence (DNA): TGTGCCAGCAGCCTGCGCGGTACGGGGTACGACGAGCAGTACTTC. It translates to CASSLRGTGYDEQYF.

This clone was recorded only once. The chain is built from TRBV27 and TRBJ2-1, with D possibly being TRBD2 (6 bases). V lost 3 bases to trimming and J lost 1 base, with 10 bases between them. The CDR3 totals 15 residues. CDR1 and CDR2 from the germline V gene are MNHEY and SMNVEV (reference sequence). CDR3 region: CASSLNGGSYNEQFF. The CDR3 nucleotides read TGTGCCAGCAGTTTGAACGGGGGTTCCTACAATGAGCAGTTCTTC.

The chain uses TRBV19 and TRBJ2-7, with 9 bases lining up with TRBD1. Germline lookup yields CDR1 LNHDA and CDR2 SQIVND (reference sequence). With V trimmed by 6 bases and J by 3 bases, 9 bases remained unmatched. This CDR3 has 15 amino acids. Here the CDR3 DNA reads TGTGCCAGTAGACCGGGACAGGGATATTTCTACGAGCAGTACTTC. As protein: CASRPGQGYFYEQYF.

This clone occurred a few times. This rearrangement joins TRBV2 to TRBJ2-1; 13 nucleotides match TRBD2. CDR1 is SNHLY, CDR2 FYNNEI, per germline. The CDR3 runs 15 residues. J was trimmed by 6 bases and V by 7 bases; bases with no gene match: 6. The CDR3 protein is CASNKLAGGVNEQFF. DNA of the CDR3: TGTGCCAGCAACAAACTAGCGGGAGGGGTCAATGAGCAGTTCTTC. The whole variable domain, filled in from reference TRBV2 and TRBJ2-1, reads EPEVTQTPSHQVTQMGQEVILRCVPISNHLYFYWYRQILGQKVEFLVSFYNNEISEKSEIFDDQFSVERPDGSNFTLKIRSTKLEDSAMYFCASNKLAGGVNEQFFGPGTRLTVL.

The chain carries TRBV2 and TRBJ1-2, with 7 bases aligning to TRBD1. The CDR3 contains 13 residues. Germline CDR1 reads SNHLY; CDR2 reads FYNNEI. V dropped 7 bases and J dropped 6; count of bases not matched to a gene: 8. The CDR3 sequence: CASNSQGVDGYTF. The CDR3 region has the DNA TGTGCCAGCAATAGCCAGGGGGTTGATGGCTACACCTTC.

This chain uses TRBV29-1 with TRBJ2-1, with TRBD2 matching over 11 bases. This CDR3 has 12 residues. Looked up from germline, CDR1 is SQVTM and CDR2 is ANQGSEA. The V gene end was trimmed by 5 bases and the J gene end by 7 bases; junction bases not matched to a gene: 1. The CDR3 DNA is TGCAGCGTTACTAGCGGGAGTAATGAGCAGTTCTTC. Encoded protein: CSVTSGSNEQFF.

The chain is built from TRBV5-8 and TRBJ2-5; tentative D call: TRBD1 (6 bases). CDR3 length: 16 amino acids. V gave up 4 bases and J gave up 7 bases, with 23 bases separating them. The germline CDR1 and CDR2 sequences are SGHTS and YDEGEE. The CDR3 protein is CASSIYQQGPQGTQYF. CDR3 nucleotides: TGTGCCAGCAGCATCTACCAACAGGGCCCTCAGGGGACCCAGTACTTC.

CDR3 sequence: CASSLSQGGNTEAFF. CDR3 nucleotides: TGTGCCAGCAGTTTATCCCAGGGCGGGAACACTGAAGCTTTCTTT. The chain is built from TRBV28 and TRBJ1-1; tentatively, D is TRBD1 (5 bases). CDR1 and CDR2 (germline): MDHEN, SYDVKM. The length of the CDR3 is 15 residues. The germline V and J ends were trimmed by 1 base and 1 base, with 10 bases remaining between them.

This CDR3 is CASSLLTDKNIQYF. The CDR3 coding sequence is TGTGCCAGCAGTTTATTAACAGACAAAAACATTCAGTACTTC. The chain couples TRBV28 to TRBJ2-4; D is unresolved. V was clipped by 1 base and J by 3 bases, with 7 bases between them. Germline-derived CDR1 and CDR2 are MDHEN and SYDVKM. There are 14 residues in the CDR3.